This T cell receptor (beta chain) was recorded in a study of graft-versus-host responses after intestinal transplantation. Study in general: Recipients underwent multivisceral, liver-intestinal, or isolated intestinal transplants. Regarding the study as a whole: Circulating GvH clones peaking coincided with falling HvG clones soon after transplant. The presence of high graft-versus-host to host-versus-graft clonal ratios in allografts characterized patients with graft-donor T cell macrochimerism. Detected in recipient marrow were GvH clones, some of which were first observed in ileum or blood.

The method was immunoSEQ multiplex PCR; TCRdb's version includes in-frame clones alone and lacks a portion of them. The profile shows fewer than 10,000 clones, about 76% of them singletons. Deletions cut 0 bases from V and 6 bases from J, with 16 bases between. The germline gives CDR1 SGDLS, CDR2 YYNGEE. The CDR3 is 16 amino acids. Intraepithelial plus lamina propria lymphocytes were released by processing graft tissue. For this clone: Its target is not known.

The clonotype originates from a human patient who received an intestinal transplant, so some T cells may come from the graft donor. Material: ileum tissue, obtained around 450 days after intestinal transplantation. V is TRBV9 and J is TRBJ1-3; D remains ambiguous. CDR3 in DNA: TGTGCCAGCAGCGTAGAGTGTCTGTCAGTTGCAAACACCATATATTTT. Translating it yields CASSVECLSVANTIYF.